The 4 T cell receptor beta chains listed next were all sequenced from one sample in a study of cytomegalovirus exposure and HLA in healthy donors (dated by TCRdb to between 2016 and 2019). Library preparation was by the immunoSEQ multiplex PCR assay. For the multiplex PCR, a mixture combining 60 forward primers for TCR Vbeta segments and 13 reverse primers for TCR Jbeta segments was used. The table was pulled from immuneACCESS by TCRdb, which kept in-frame rearrangements only. Such tables lose some clones; where checked, under half of the loss comes from unresolved V genes, and the rest has no known cause. The sample yields 150,000 to 180,000 clones; roughly 80% were counted once. The top ten clones comprise 3% to 4% of the sample. Sequencing was performed on PBMCs. These TCRs come from a woman between 35 and 50 years old in good health and CMV-seronegative.

The chain couples TRBV11-3 to TRBJ1-1; D gene ambiguous. Deletions cut 1 base from V and 1 base from J, with 7 bases between. This CDR3 has 14 amino acids. CDR1 SGHNT and CDR2 YENEEA come from the germline V gene. CDR3 sequence: CASSLGLRNTEAFF. CDR3 nucleotides: TGTGCCAGCAGCTTAGGACTGCGGAACACTGAAGCTTTCTTT.

V and J are TRBV28 and TRBJ2-1; D possibly corresponds to TRBD1 (6 bases). The germline gives CDR1 MDHEN, CDR2 SYDVKM. V lost 8 bases, J lost 10 bases, and 15 bases lay in between. The CDR3 totals 12 residues. The CDR3 nucleotides are TGTGCCAGCGAAAACACCGGGACAGAGCAGTTCTTC. As protein: CASENTGTEQFF.

The chain combines TRBV30 with TRBJ1-3; 7 positions agree with TRBD1. Germline V gene lookup returns CDR1 GTSNPN and CDR2 SVGIG (reference sequence). J gave up 2 bases and V 5 bases, and 3 bases lay outside the gene matches. The CDR3 has 13 amino acids. The CDR3 nucleotides are TGTGCCTGGGCAACAGGGGCTGGAAACACCATATATTTT. Translation: CAWATGAGNTIYF. Filled out from reference TRBV30 and TRBJ1-3, the complete variable domain reads SQTIHQWPATLVQPVGSPLSLECTVEGTSNPNLYWYRQAAGRGLQLLFYSVGIGQISSEVPQNLSASRPQDRQFILSSKKLLLSDSGFYLCAWATGAGNTIYFGEGSWLTVV.

The chain couples TRBV10-1 to TRBJ1-1; D unclear. This CDR3 comprises 13 residues. The V gene's germline CDR1 is WNHNN and CDR2 SYGVQD (reference sequence). Trimming removed 4 bases at V and 3 bases at J, with 9 bases between. Here the CDR3 DNA reads TGCGCCAGCAGTGGTCAGGTCTACACTGAAGCTTTCTTT. It yields the protein CASSGQVYTEAFF.